This TCR beta chain was captured in a study of T cell repertoires in cytomegalovirus infection. As for the study in general: Public TCR beta signatures marked donors with CMV infection and the matching HLA.

This clonotype was seen many times. The CDR3 is made up of 14 amino acids. The germline CDR1 and CDR2 sequences are SGHTA and FQGNSA. V lost 3 bases and J 5 bases, leaving 13 bases between the germline ends. Using its own MiXCR run on the reads, TCRdb lists one record per CDR3 protein. Among a few hundred thousand distinct CDR3 sequences, roughly 9% were seen once, and the ten largest hold about 15%. The chain couples TRBV7-2 to TRBJ1-2; D gene unclear. The receptor comes from a human donor in good health (CMV status not recorded). Some clones in this sample may be carry-over from other donors' samples. Material for sequencing was PBMCs. CDR3 residues: CASSFIGSGYGYTF. The CDR3 DNA sequence: TGTGCCAGCAGCTTTATTGGGAGCGGGTATGGCTACACCTTC.